This T cell receptor beta chain was obtained from a study of breast tumors, draining lymph nodes, adjacent tissues. This clonotype was seen ten or more times. The CDR3 has 11 amino acids. V lost 2 bases to trimming and J lost 10 bases, with 8 bases between them. Germline V gene data show CDR1 as SGHTS and CDR2 as YDEGEE. TCRdb re-called the multiplex PCR reads with MiXCR, one entry per CDR3 protein. Here the sample spans approximately 52,000 distinct CDR3 sequences, 42% being singletons. The rearrangement uses TRBV5-8 and TRBJ2-3; perhaps D is TRBD1 or TRBD2 (5 bases each). Sequencing input: breast tumor tissue. The sequence derives from a female donor with breast cancer. Some clones in this sample may be carry-over from other donors' samples. This CDR3 reads CASSFGGAQYF. The CDR3 DNA is TGTGCCAGCAGCTTTGGGGGTGCGCAGTATTTT.